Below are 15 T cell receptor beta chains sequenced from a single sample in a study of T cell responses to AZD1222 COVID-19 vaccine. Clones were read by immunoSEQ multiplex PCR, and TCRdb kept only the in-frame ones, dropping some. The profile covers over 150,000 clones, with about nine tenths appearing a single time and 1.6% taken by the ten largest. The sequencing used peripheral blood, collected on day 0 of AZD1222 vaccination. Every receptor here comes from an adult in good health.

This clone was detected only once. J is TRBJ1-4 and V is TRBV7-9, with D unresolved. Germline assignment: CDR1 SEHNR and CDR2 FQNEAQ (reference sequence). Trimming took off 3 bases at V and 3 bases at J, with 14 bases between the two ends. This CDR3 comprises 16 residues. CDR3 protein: CASSFFGGSPNEKLFF. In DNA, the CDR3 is TGTGCCAGCAGCTTCTTCGGAGGGAGCCCTAATGAAAAACTGTTTTTT.

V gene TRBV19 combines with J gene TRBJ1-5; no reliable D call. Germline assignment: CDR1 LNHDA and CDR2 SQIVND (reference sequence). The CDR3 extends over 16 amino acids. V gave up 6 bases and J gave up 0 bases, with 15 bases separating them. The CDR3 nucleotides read TGTGCCAGTAGGCTCCATAGAGGCGTTAGCAATCAGCCCCAGCATTTT. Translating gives CASRLHRGVSNQPQHF.

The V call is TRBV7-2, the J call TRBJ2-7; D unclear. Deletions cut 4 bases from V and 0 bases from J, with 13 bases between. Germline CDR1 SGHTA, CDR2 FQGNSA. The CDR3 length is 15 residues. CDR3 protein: CASSSLGPPSYEQYF. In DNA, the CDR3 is TGTGCCAGCAGCTCTCTAGGGCCCCCCTCCTACGAGCAGTACTTC.

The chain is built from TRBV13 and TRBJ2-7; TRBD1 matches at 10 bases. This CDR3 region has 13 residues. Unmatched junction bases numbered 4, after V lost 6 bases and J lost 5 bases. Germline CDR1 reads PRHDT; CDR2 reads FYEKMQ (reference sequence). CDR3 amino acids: CASSRDRGNEQYF. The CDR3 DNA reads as TGTGCCAGCAGTAGGGACAGGGGTAACGAGCAGTACTTC.

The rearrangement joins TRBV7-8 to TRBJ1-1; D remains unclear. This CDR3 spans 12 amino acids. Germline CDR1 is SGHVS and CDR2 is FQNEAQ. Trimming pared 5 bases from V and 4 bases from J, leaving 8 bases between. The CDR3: CASSPLSTEAFF. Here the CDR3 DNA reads TGTGCCAGCAGCCCCCTGAGCACTGAAGCTTTCTTT. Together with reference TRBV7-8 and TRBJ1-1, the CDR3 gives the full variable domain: GAGVSQSPRYKVAKRGQDVALRCDPISGHVSLFWYQQALGQGPEFLTYFQNEAQLDKSGLPSDRFFAERPEGSVSTLKIQRTQQEDSAVYLCASSPLSTEAFFGQGTRLTVV.

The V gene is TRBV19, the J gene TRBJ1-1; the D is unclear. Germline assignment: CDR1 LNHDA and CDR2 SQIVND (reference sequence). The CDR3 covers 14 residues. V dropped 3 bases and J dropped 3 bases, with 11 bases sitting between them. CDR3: CASSMLGLYTEAFF. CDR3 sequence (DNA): TGTGCCAGTAGTATGCTGGGTCTTTACACTGAAGCTTTCTTT.

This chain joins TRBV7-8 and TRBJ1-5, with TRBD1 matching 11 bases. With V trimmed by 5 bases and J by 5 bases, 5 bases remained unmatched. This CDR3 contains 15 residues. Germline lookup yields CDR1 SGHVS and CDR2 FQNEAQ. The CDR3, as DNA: TGTGCCAGCAGCCGGACAGGGGGCGTTTATCAGCCCCAGCATTTT. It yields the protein CASSRTGGVYQPQHF.

CDR3: CAWNPRGEKLFF. Written as DNA, the CDR3 is TGTGCCTGGAATCCGCGGGGTGAAAAACTGTTTTTT. The V gene is TRBV30, the J gene TRBJ1-4; D unresolved. The germline V gene encodes CDR1 GTSNPN and CDR2 SVGIG (reference sequence). This CDR3 is 12 amino acids long. The ends were cut back, 4 bases at V and 7 bases at J, with 10 bases in the middle.

The CDR3 bases are TGCGCCAGCAGGGAGCTAGCGGGGGCGCCGAGGCCAGATACGCAGTATTTT. Translating it yields CASRELAGAPRPDTQYF. V gene TRBV10-2 combines with J gene TRBJ2-3; TRBD2 matches at 10 bases. J lost 4 bases, V lost 6 bases, and 13 bases had no gene match. This CDR3 has 17 residues. Germline V lookup: CDR1 WSHSY, CDR2 SAAADI.

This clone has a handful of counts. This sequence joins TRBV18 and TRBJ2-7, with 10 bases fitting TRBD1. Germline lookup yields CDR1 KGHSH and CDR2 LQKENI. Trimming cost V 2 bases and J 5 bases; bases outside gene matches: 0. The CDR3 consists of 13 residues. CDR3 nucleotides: TGTGCCAGCTCACCAGGACAGGGGGACGAGCAGTACTTC. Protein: CASSPGQGDEQYF.

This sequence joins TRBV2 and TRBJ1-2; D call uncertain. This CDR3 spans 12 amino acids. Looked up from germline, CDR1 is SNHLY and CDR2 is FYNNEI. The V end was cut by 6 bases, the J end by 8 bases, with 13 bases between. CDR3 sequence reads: CASREPPGGYTF. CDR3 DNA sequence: TGTGCCAGCAGAGAACCGCCGGGGGGCTACACCTTC.

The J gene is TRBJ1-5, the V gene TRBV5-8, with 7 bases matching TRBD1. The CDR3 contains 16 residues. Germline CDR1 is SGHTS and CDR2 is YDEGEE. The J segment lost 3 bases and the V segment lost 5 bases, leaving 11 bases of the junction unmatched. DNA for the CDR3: TGTGCCAGCAGATTCGGACAGGCGATAAACAATCAGCCCCAGCATTTT. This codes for CASRFGQAINNQPQHF.

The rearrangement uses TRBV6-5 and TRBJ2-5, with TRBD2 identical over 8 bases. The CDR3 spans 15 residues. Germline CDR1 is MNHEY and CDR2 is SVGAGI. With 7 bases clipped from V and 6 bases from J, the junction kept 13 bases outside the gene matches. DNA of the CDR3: TGTGCCAGCACCACGCCCGGGGGGGCCTTGAAGACCCAGTACTTC. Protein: CASTTPGGALKTQYF.

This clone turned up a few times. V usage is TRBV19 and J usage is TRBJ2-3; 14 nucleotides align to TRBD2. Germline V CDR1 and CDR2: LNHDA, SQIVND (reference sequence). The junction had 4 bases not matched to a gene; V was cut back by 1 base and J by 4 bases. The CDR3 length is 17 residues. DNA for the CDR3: TGTGCCAGTAGTATAGTAGGACTAGCGGGAGGATCAGATACGCAGTATTTT. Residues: CASSIVGLAGGSDTQYF. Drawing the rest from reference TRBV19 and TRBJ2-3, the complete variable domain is DGGITQSPKYLFRKEGQNVTLSCEQNLNHDAMYWYRQDPGQGLRLIYYSQIVNDFQKGDIAEGYSVSREKKESFPLTVTSAQKNPTAFYLCASSIVGLAGGSDTQYFGPGTRLTVL.

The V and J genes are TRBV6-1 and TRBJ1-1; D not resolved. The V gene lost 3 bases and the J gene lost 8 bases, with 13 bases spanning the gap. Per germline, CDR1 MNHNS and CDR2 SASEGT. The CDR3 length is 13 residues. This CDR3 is CASSETQSLEAFF. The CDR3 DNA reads TGTGCCAGCAGTGAGACCCAGAGCCTCGAAGCTTTCTTT.